This entry lists 31 T cell receptor beta chains sequenced from one sample in a study of human T cells and chemical hapten exposure. TCRdb redid the calling of the 5' RACE reads with MiXCR, one entry per CDR3 protein. The profile covers about 140,000 distinct CDR3 sequences, with around 4.1% appearing a single time and over 1.1% taken by the ten largest. It was from unfractionated whole blood that total RNA was extracted. These receptors were taken from a female donor in good health.

This clonotype was seen only a few times. V and J are TRBV4-3 and TRBJ1-2; a weak D match, TRBD1 (5 bases). CDR1 is LGHNA, CDR2 YSLEER, per germline. The CDR3 contains 18 residues. Trimming pared 0 bases from V and 5 bases from J, leaving 22 bases between. The CDR3 DNA follows: TGCGCCAGCAGCCAAGATCAGAGGGGCGCGGGGCGAGGATATGGCTACACCTTC. Its protein product is CASSQDQRGAGRGYGYTF.

This clonotype was picked up many times. The rearrangement joins TRBV6-6 to TRBJ2-2; D ambiguous. The V end lost 2 bases, the J end lost 3 bases, and 10 bases lay between the germline ends. Germline V CDR1 and CDR2: MNHNY, SVGAGI (reference sequence). The CDR3 length is 15 residues. CDR3 in amino acids: CASSYGRIYTGELFF. CDR3 DNA: TGTGCCAGCAGTTACGGCCGGATATACACCGGGGAGCTGTTTTTT.

This clonotype was counted ten times or more. The chain couples TRBV7-3 to TRBJ2-1; TRBD1 matches 8 bases. This CDR3 contains 14 residues. V trimming: 3 bases; J trimming: 5 bases; junction bases outside the gene matches: 3. The germline gives CDR1 SGHTA, CDR2 FQGTGA. The CDR3 nucleotides are TGTGCCAGCAGCTTGACAGGGGACAACAATGAGCAGTTCTTC. This sequence encodes CASSLTGDNNEQFF.

This clonotype was picked up many times. The chain is built from TRBV27 and TRBJ1-6; 8 bases are shared with TRBD1. Germline V gives CDR1 MNHEY, CDR2 SMNVEV (reference sequence). Losses at the gene ends were 6 bases for V and 7 bases for J; bases not matched to a gene: 17. The CDR3 has 18 amino acids. Here the CDR3 DNA reads TGTGCCAGCAGCAAAGTTCTTATTGCAGGGGGCTTAAATTCACCCCTCCACTTT. Protein product: CASSKVLIAGGLNSPLHF.

This clonotype was observed a few times. The chain recombines TRBV24-1 with TRBJ2-3; 7 bases match TRBD2. Trimming at V came to 4 bases and at J to 0 bases, leaving 9 bases not matched to a gene. From germline, CDR1 is KGHDR and CDR2 SFDVKD. CDR3 length: 17 residues. CDR3: CATSETGLTHSTDTQYF. The DNA of the CDR3 is TGTGCCACCAGTGAAACGGGACTAACCCACAGCACAGATACGCAGTATTTT.

The sample holds many counts of this clonotype. The chain joins TRBV11-2 to TRBJ1-2, with no clear D. This CDR3 contains 14 residues. From germline, CDR1 is SGHAT and CDR2 FQNNGV. Trimming shortened V by 3 bases and J by 5 bases, and 13 bases separated the two germline ends. CDR3 bases: TGTGCCAGCAGCTTGGCATCTAGAGCGTATGGCTACACCTTC. It translates to CASSLASRAYGYTF.

This clonotype occurred many times. The chain employs TRBV23-1 and TRBJ2-3; D may match TRBD1 or TRBD2 (5 bases each). TRBV23-1 has ORF status, its function being uncertain. The CDR3 is 13 residues long. The V and J ends lost 8 bases and 4 bases respectively, with 13 bases between them. The CDR3 sequence: CASARWGSDTQYF. In DNA form, the CDR3 reads TGCGCCAGCGCCCGATGGGGGTCAGATACGCAGTATTTT.

This clonotype appeared many times. V usage is TRBV27 and J usage is TRBJ1-1; unclear D gene. Trimming stripped 1 base from V and 7 bases from J, with 22 bases between. The CDR3 covers 17 residues. Germline-derived CDR1 and CDR2 are MNHEY and SMNVEV (reference sequence). The CDR3 nucleotides read TGTGCCAGCAGTTTATTGGCTCGGTCGGGGTCTCGGAATGAAGCTTTCTTT. As protein: CASSLLARSGSRNEAFF.

This clonotype was picked up many times. The genes are TRBV5-5 and TRBJ1-2, with D possibly being TRBD1 (6 bases). V gave up 4 bases and J gave up 5 bases, with 12 bases separating them. Germline CDR1 and CDR2: SGHKS and YYEKEE (reference sequence). The CDR3 has 13 amino acids. This CDR3 reads CASSAGHGYGYTF. In nucleotides, the CDR3 is TGTGCCAGCAGCGCGGGACACGGGTATGGCTACACCTTC.

This clonotype was counted many times. V usage is TRBV5-1 and J usage is TRBJ2-5, with D tentatively TRBD1 (5 bases). V dropped 0 bases and J dropped 2 bases, with 8 bases sitting between them. Germline CDR1 and CDR2: SGHRS and YFSETQ. CDR3 length equals 14 residues. CDR3 sequence: CASSLDPGQETQYF. As DNA, the CDR3 is TGCGCCAGCAGCTTGGACCCAGGGCAAGAGACCCAGTACTTC.

V gene TRBV29-1 combines with J gene TRBJ1-1; D unresolved. The CDR3 is 11 amino acids. V was pared by 5 bases and J by 1 base, with 5 bases between. Germline V gives CDR1 SQVTM, CDR2 ANQGSEA. The CDR3 DNA reads as TGCAGCGTTAGCGAGAACACTGAAGCTTTCTTT. Translation: CSVSENTEAFF.

This clonotype was seen repeatedly, ten times or more. V usage is TRBV20-1 and J usage is TRBJ2-3; D perhaps matches TRBD2 (5 bases). The ends were cut back, 3 bases at V and 1 base at J, with 11 bases in the middle. This CDR3 is built from 14 residues. From germline, CDR1 is DFQATT and CDR2 SNEGSKA (reference sequence). CDR3 in amino acids: CSARTLRGTDTQYF. The CDR3 DNA sequence: TGCAGTGCTAGGACCCTGCGGGGCACAGATACGCAGTATTTT.

The V and J genes are TRBV20-1 and TRBJ1-1; D is ambiguous. The CDR3 length is 12 residues. Germline V gene data show CDR1 as DFQATT and CDR2 as SNEGSKA (reference sequence). Trimming took off 5 bases at V and 5 bases at J, with 12 bases between the two ends. The CDR3 loop is CSARRGGTEAFF. CDR3 bases: TGCAGTGCTCGGAGAGGTGGGACTGAAGCTTTCTTT.

In its sample, this clonotype was seen a few times. V gene TRBV11-2 combines with J gene TRBJ1-4, with 7 bases identical to TRBD1. The germline V gene has CDR1 SGHAT and CDR2 FQNNGV. V dropped 4 bases and J dropped 3; count of bases not matched to a gene: 5. The CDR3 contains 15 residues. CDR3 bases: TGTGCCAGCAGCTCAGACGGGACAGCTAATGAAAAACTGTTTTTT. It is translated as CASSSDGTANEKLFF. Together with reference TRBV11-2 and TRBJ1-4, the CDR3 gives the full variable domain: EAGVAQSPRYKIIEKRQSVAFWCNPISGHATLYWYQQILGQGPKLLIQFQNNGVVDDSQLPKDRFSAERLKGVDSTLKIQPAKLEDSAVYLCASSSDGTANEKLFFGSGTQLSVL.

This clonotype was counted many times. V usage is TRBV6-2 or TRBV6-3 and J usage is TRBJ2-1; 7 nucleotides align to TRBD2. Unmatched junction bases numbered 3, after V lost 5 bases and J lost 5 bases. The CDR3 length is 13 residues. In germline, CDR1 is MNHEY, CDR2 SVGEGT. CDR3 in amino acids: CASSTGLHNEQFF. For the CDR3, the DNA is TGTGCCAGCAGTACGGGACTACACAATGAGCAGTTCTTC.

This clonotype was observed a handful of times. A much larger clone differs from this one at a single base, so this may be a read error. This chain connects TRBV4-3 to TRBJ1-6; D uncertain. This CDR3 contains 17 residues. The germline gives CDR1 LGHNA, CDR2 YSLEER. In DNA form, the CDR3 reads TGCGCCAGCAGCCAAGATGTAGAGGCAGGCGATAATGCACCCCTCCACTTT. Translation: CASSQDVEAGDNAPLHF.

This clonotype was counted at least ten times. CDR3 sequence (DNA): TGTGCCAGCAGCCGGCGGACAGTTTCGGATACGCAGTATTTT. It yields the protein CASSRRTVSDTQYF. This sequence joins TRBV7-2 and TRBJ2-3, with D perhaps matching TRBD1 (6 bases). The CDR3 totals 14 residues. Germline CDR1 SGHTA, CDR2 FQGNSA. Between the trimmed V and J ends, which lost 5 bases and 6 bases, there was a span of 15 bases.

This clonotype has more than one count but fewer than ten. This chain joins TRBV12-3 or TRBV12-4 and TRBJ2-3, with TRBD2 matching over 10 bases. J was trimmed by 1 base and V by 5 bases; bases with no gene match: 3. The CDR3 loop spans 15 amino acids. This CDR3 is CASSKLAGRTDTQYF. The CDR3 bases are TGTGCCAGCAGTAAACTAGCGGGGCGCACAGATACGCAGTATTTT.

This clonotype came up many times. The chain carries TRBV7-2 and TRBJ1-5, with D unclear. Trimming stripped 2 bases from V and 6 bases from J, with 11 bases between. CDR3 length equals 14 residues. CDR1 and CDR2 from the germline V gene are SGHTA and FQGNSA. The CDR3 loop is CASSLLGLGQPQHF. The CDR3 DNA reads as TGTGCCAGCAGCTTATTAGGGCTGGGTCAGCCCCAGCATTTT.

This clonotype showed up many times. CDR3 sequence reads: CASSYTTNEKLFF. In nucleotides, the CDR3 is TGTGCCAGCAGTTACACTACTAATGAAAAACTGTTTTTT. This chain links TRBV6-5 with TRBJ1-4; no clear D gene. V was trimmed by 2 bases and J by 2 bases, leaving 3 bases between them. The CDR3 loop spans 13 amino acids. From germline, CDR1 is MNHEY and CDR2 SVGAGI.

This clonotype showed up just once. It may be a read error: a sequence one base away is much more abundant. Here the CDR3 DNA reads TGTGCCAGCAGCCTAGGTTCGACAGGGGGCGCAGATACGCAGTATTTT. It encodes CASSLGSTGGADTQYF. The gene calls are TRBV7-2 and TRBJ2-3, with 10 positions matching TRBD1. The J segment lost 4 bases and the V segment lost 5 bases, leaving 9 bases of the junction unmatched. The CDR3 is 16 amino acids. CDR1 and CDR2 from the germline V gene are SGHTA and FQGNSA.

This clonotype was seen more than once but under ten times. The rearrangement links TRBV6-2 or TRBV6-3 to TRBJ2-1, with D maybe TRBD2 (6 bases). Germline CDR1 and CDR2: MNHEY and SVGEGT. The germline V and J ends were trimmed by 2 bases and 8 bases, with 7 bases remaining between them. There are 12 residues in the CDR3. For the CDR3, the DNA is TGTGCCAGCAGTTACCGGGACTATGAGCAGTTCTTC. It codes for CASSYRDYEQFF.

This clonotype was seen only a few times. The chain recombines TRBV9 with TRBJ1-3, with no clear D. Germline V gives CDR1 SGDLS, CDR2 YYNGEE. The CDR3 totals 12 residues. The V gene lost 3 bases and the J gene lost 3 bases, with 4 bases spanning the gap. DNA for the CDR3: TGTGCCAGCAGCGACAATGGAAACACCATATATTTT. Translation gives CASSDNGNTIYF.

This chain uses TRBV5-1 with TRBJ2-3, with TRBD2 as a possible D gene (7 bases). Germline V gives CDR1 SGHRS, CDR2 YFSETQ. Trimming left V 4 bases short and J 0 bases short, with 21 bases between. This CDR3 spans 18 amino acids. CDR3 protein: CASSHLPRGGFSTDTQYF. DNA of the CDR3: TGCGCCAGCAGCCATTTACCTAGGGGGGGATTTAGCACAGATACGCAGTATTTT.

V is TRBV5-1 and J is TRBJ1-6; D might be TRBD1 (6 bases). This CDR3 has 15 amino acids. Trimming removed 3 bases from V and 1 base from J, with 8 bases in between. Germline CDR1 is SGHRS and CDR2 is YFSETQ. This chain's CDR3 is CASSSTGSYNSPLHF. CDR3 in DNA: TGCGCCAGCAGCTCTACAGGGTCCTATAATTCACCCCTCCACTTT.

The table lists this clonotype with many counts. This chain joins TRBV3-1 and TRBJ2-1, with 7 bases fitting TRBD2. Trimming cost V 2 bases and J 7 bases; bases outside gene matches: 2. Per the germline V gene, CDR1 is LGHDT and CDR2 is YNNKEL (reference sequence). There are 13 residues in the CDR3. This CDR3 reads CASSQRLANEQFF. DNA of the CDR3: TGTGCCAGCAGCCAAAGACTAGCAAATGAGCAGTTCTTC.

The rearrangement joins TRBV10-3 to TRBJ2-6, with 7 bases fitting TRBD1. V lost 4 bases, J lost 0 bases, and 6 bases stayed unmatched. The germline gives CDR1 ENHRY, CDR2 SYGVKD. The CDR3 sequence is 17 residues long. The CDR3 DNA follows: TGTGCCATCAGTGTTAGGGGGCGCGGCTCTGGGGCCAACGTCCTGACTTTC. Protein: CAISVRGRGSGANVLTF.

This clonotype was detected many times. This chain links TRBV6-5 with TRBJ1-2; D is perhaps TRBD1 (6 bases). Per the germline V gene, CDR1 is MNHEY and CDR2 is SVGAGI. The CDR3 is 13 amino acids. The V and J ends lost 10 bases and 4 bases respectively, with 16 bases between them. The CDR3 DNA follows: TGTGCCACCTTGGACAGAACCTCCTATGGCTACACCTTC. Its protein is CATLDRTSYGYTF.

This clonotype was counted ten times or more. This CDR3 reads CASSYESGGDEQFF. The CDR3 nucleotides read TGTGCCAGCAGTTACGAATCAGGGGGCGATGAGCAGTTCTTC. This rearrangement joins TRBV6-5 to TRBJ2-1, with 8 positions matching TRBD1. This CDR3 is built from 14 residues. The germline V gene encodes CDR1 MNHEY and CDR2 SVGAGI. J lost 8 bases, V lost 2 bases, and 5 bases had no gene match.

In this sample, this clonotype turned up many times. The chain links TRBV6-2 or TRBV6-3 to TRBJ2-7; a weak D match, TRBD1 (7 bases). Trimming pared 2 bases from V and 3 bases from J, leaving 11 bases between. From germline, CDR1 is MNHEY and CDR2 SVGEGT. There are 14 residues in the CDR3. CDR3 nucleotides: TGTGCCAGCAGTTACCAGGGGGGCAGCTACGAGCAGTACTTC. This gives the protein CASSYQGGSYEQYF.

At least ten counts were recorded for this clonotype. The chain joins TRBV5-6 to TRBJ2-5; D perhaps matches TRBD1 (6 bases). V shed 0 bases and J shed 1 base, with 10 bases lying between them. CDR1 and CDR2 (germline): SGHDT, YYEEEE. The CDR3 covers 15 residues. In nucleotides, the CDR3 is TGTGCCAGCAGCTTGGGGACAGCACCCCAAGAGACCCAGTACTTC. Protein: CASSLGTAPQETQYF.